This TCR beta chain is drawn from a study of T cells in Graves' hyperthyroidism and ophthalmopathy. Many counts were recorded for this clonotype. Deletions cut 3 bases from V and 0 bases from J, with 9 bases between. The CDR3 extends over 14 amino acids. The germline V gene has CDR1 DFQATT and CDR2 SNEGSKA (reference sequence). RNA transcripts gave rise to amplified TCR beta CDR3 regions. HTBI primers were employed in a first-round RT-PCR of the TCR CDR3. TCRdb re-derived calls from the multiplex PCR reads in MiXCR, one entry per CDR3 protein. The repertoire has some 700,000 distinct CDR3 sequences, approximately 15% of them found once; the top ten carry about a sixth.

The TCR sequence derives from a man aged 45 to 65 with Graves' hyperthyroidism. The material sequenced was blood. V usage is TRBV20-1 and J usage is TRBJ2-1, with D uncertain. The CDR3 DNA reads TGCAGTGCTAGTGATAGTAGCTCCTACAATGAGCAGTTCTTC. Amino acids: CSASDSSSYNEQFF.